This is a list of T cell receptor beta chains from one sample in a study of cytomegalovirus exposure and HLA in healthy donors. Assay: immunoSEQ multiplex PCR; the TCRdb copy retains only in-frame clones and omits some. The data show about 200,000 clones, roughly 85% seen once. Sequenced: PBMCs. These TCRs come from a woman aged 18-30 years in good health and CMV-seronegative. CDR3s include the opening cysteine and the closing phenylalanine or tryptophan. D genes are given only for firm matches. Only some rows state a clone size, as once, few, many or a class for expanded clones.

CASSPQTVGLAGGEQYF	TGTGCCAGCAGCCCCCAAACTGTCGGACTAGCGGGGGGAGAGCAGTACTTC	TRBJ2-7	TRBD2	.	TRBV7-2
CASSKPGGPAGELFF	TGTGCCAGCAGTAAGCCAGGGGGCCCCGCCGGGGAGCTGTTTTTT	TRBJ2-2	TRBD1	.	TRBV28
CASSLAGGGETQYF	TGTGCCAGCTCACTAGCGGGAGGAGGAGAGACCCAGTACTTC	TRBJ2-5	TRBD2	.	TRBV18
CASSLVTGGLETQYF	TGTGCCAGCAGCTTAGTGACAGGGGGCCTAGAGACCCAGTACTTC	TRBJ2-5	TRBD1	.	TRBV7-9
CAIRGGQDSYTF	TGTGCCATCAGGGGAGGGCAGGATTCCTACACCTTC	TRBJ1-2	.	.	TRBV10-3
CASSSRQPQHF	TGTGCCAGCAGTTCCCGTCAGCCCCAGCATTTT	TRBJ1-5	.	.	TRBV28
CASSSPGLAGGWGEQFF	TGTGCCAGCAGCTCTCCGGGACTAGCGGGAGGTTGGGGAGAGCAGTTCTTC	TRBJ2-1	TRBD2	.	TRBV7-2
CASSLDGSYNEQFF	TGTGCCAGCAGCTTAGACGGGAGCTACAATGAGCAGTTCTTC	TRBJ2-1	.	.	TRBV13
CASLDTGRRPNGELFF	TGTGCCAGCTTAGACACCGGGAGACGACCTAACGGGGAGCTGTTTTTT	TRBJ2-2	.	.	TRBV18
CAASFAGRGYEQYF	TGTGCCGCCTCCTTTGCGGGAAGAGGCTACGAGCAGTACTTC	TRBJ2-7	.	.	TRBV10-3
CASSFRTQGGEMRQFF	TGTGCCAGCAGCTTCCGAACACAGGGGGGTGAAATGAGGCAGTTCTTC	TRBJ2-1	TRBD1	.	TRBV11-2
CASSGTGHTEAFF	TGTGCCAGCAGCGGCACAGGTCACACTGAAGCTTTCTTT	TRBJ1-1	.	few	TRBV6-6
CASSYPGTSRGNEQFF	TGTGCCAGCAGTTACCCGGGGACTAGCAGAGGAAATGAGCAGTTCTTC	TRBJ2-1	TRBD2	.	TRBV6-6
CASRGGEHGNYGYTF	TGTGCCAGCAGGGGGGGGGAACATGGGAACTATGGCTACACCTTC	TRBJ1-2	.	once	TRBV5-4
CASSLIGQLNTEAFF	TGTGCCAGCAGCTTAATTGGACAGCTGAACACTGAAGCTTTCTTT	TRBJ1-1	.	.	TRBV7-2
CASSERRDRSVTFF	TGCGCCAGCAGTGAGCGGCGGGATAGGAGTGTAACTTTCTTC	TRBJ2-1	.	.	TRBV10-1
CASSYQNSPRTGELFF	TGTGCCAGCAGTTACCAGAATTCGCCACGCACCGGGGAGCTGTTTTTT	TRBJ2-2	.	.	TRBV6-5
CASSQTSGLANEQFF	TGCGCCAGCAGCCAAACTAGCGGGTTAGCAAATGAGCAGTTCTTC	TRBJ2-1	TRBD2	.	TRBV4-1
CASSAQVTGELFF	TGTGCCAGCAGCGCACAGGTCACCGGGGAGCTGTTTTTT	TRBJ2-2	.	.	TRBV6-4
CASSQDTGLGLAGGNEQFF	TGCGCCAGCAGCCAAGATACAGGTTTGGGACTAGCGGGAGGGAACGAGCAGTTCTTC	TRBJ2-1	TRBD2	.	TRBV4-3
CASSSVGGSGEQYF	TGTGCCAGCAGCTCGGTAGGGGGATCGGGCGAGCAGTACTTC	TRBJ2-7	.	.	TRBV7-2
CATSPGGDSNTGELFF	TGTGCCACCAGCCCCGGGGGGGACAGTAACACCGGGGAGCTGTTTTTT	TRBJ2-2	.	.	TRBV15
CASRRTGYGANVLTF	TGTGCCAGCAGGAGGACAGGCTACGGGGCCAACGTCCTGACTTTC	TRBJ2-6	TRBD1	.	TRBV28
CASRSGGSNTEAFF	TGTGCCAGCAGGTCAGGGGGCTCGAACACTGAAGCTTTCTTT	TRBJ1-1	TRBD1	.	TRBV6-6
CASSLYSGRDLAGANVLTF	TGTGCCAGCAGCTTATATTCCGGGAGGGATCTGGCTGGGGCCAACGTCCTGACTTTC	TRBJ2-6	TRBD2	.	TRBV7-2
CASSTDSYSYEQYF	TGTGCCAGCAGTACCGACAGCTACTCCTACGAGCAGTACTTC	TRBJ2-7	.	.	TRBV6-1
CASRPSGSDTQFF	TGCGCCAGCAGGCCTAGCGGGAGTGACACCCAGTTCTTC	TRBJ2-1	TRBD2	few	TRBV10-1
CASSLGAGPYEQYF	TGTGCCAGCAGCCTGGGGGCGGGCCCATACGAGCAGTACTTC	TRBJ2-7	.	.	TRBV6-5
CASSLSRGRLRTDTQYF	TGTGCCAGCAGCTTATCTCGCGGGAGACTCCGCACAGATACGCAGTATTTT	TRBJ2-3	TRBD2	.	TRBV7-9
CASSQTAGLAGDEQFF	TGCGCCAGCAGCCAAACGGCGGGACTAGCGGGAGACGAGCAGTTCTTC	TRBJ2-1	TRBD2	.	TRBV4-3
CASSPSGFSVDF	TGTGCCAGCAGCCCCTCAGGGTTTTCGGTGGATTTT	TRBJ1-3	.	.	TRBV28
CATSRDWGTGSGNTIYF	TGTGCCACCAGCAGAGATTGGGGGACAGGCTCTGGAAACACCATATATTTT	TRBJ1-3	TRBD1	.	TRBV15
CASSPSISLGQATGYTF	TGTGCCAGCTCACCATCTATCAGTTTAGGACAGGCTACGGGCTACACCTTC	TRBJ1-2	TRBD1	.	TRBV18
CASSRTGNDEQYF	TGTGCCAGCAGTAGGACAGGGAACGACGAGCAGTACTTC	TRBJ2-7	TRBD1	.	TRBV27
CAWRLPGTGAYEQYF	TGTGCCTGGAGGCTGCCCGGGACAGGGGCCTACGAGCAGTACTTC	TRBJ2-7	TRBD1	.	TRBV30
CASSLGQLATEAFF	TGTGCCAGCAGCTTAGGACAGCTCGCCACTGAAGCTTTCTTT	TRBJ1-1	.	.	TRBV7-2
CASSPAGELFF	TGTGCCAGCAGCCCGGCCGGGGAGCTGTTTTTT	TRBJ2-2	.	.	TRBV7-9
CASDRGDRVDQPQHF	TGCGCCAGCGATAGGGGGGACAGGGTTGATCAGCCCCAGCATTTT	TRBJ1-5	TRBD1	.	TRBV23-1
CAISESGGTGNQPQHF	TGTGCCATCAGTGAGTCCGGGGGAACGGGCAATCAGCCCCAGCATTTT	TRBJ1-5	.	.	TRBV10-3
CASSISAGNYGYTF	TGTGCCAGTAGTATTTCCGCCGGGAACTATGGCTACACCTTC	TRBJ1-2	.	.	TRBV19
CASSSMLEYFNEQFF	TGTGCCAGCAGCTCGATGTTGGAGTACTTCAATGAGCAGTTCTTC	TRBJ2-1	.	.	TRBV5-4
CASSYPQRGGEKLFF	TGTGCCAGCAGTTACCCCCAAAGGGGGGGTGAAAAACTGTTTTTT	TRBJ1-4	.	.	TRBV6-6
CASVGGTDTQYF	TGTGCCAGCGTAGGGGGAACGGATACGCAGTATTTT	TRBJ2-3	.	.	TRBV28
CASSLRLRQQSYNEQFF	TGTGCCAGCAGCCTCCGCCTTCGACAGCAATCCTACAATGAGCAGTTCTTC	TRBJ2-1	.	.	TRBV7-8
CASSTGREGGNKETQYF	TGTGCCAGCAGCACGGGGCGGGAGGGCGGAAACAAAGAGACCCAGTACTTC	TRBJ2-5	TRBD2	.	TRBV11-2